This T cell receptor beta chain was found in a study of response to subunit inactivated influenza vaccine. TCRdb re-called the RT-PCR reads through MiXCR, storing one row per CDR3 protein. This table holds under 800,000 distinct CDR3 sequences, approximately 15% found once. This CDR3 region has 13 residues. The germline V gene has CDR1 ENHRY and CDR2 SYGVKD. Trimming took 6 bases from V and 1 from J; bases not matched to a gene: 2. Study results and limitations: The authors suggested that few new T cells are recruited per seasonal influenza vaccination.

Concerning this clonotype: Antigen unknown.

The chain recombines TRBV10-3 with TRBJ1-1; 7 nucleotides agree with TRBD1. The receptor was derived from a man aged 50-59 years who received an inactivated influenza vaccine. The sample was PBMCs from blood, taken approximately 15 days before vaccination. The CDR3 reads CAISDRENTEAFF. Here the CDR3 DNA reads TGTGCCATCAGCGACAGGGAGAACACTGAAGCTTTCTTT.